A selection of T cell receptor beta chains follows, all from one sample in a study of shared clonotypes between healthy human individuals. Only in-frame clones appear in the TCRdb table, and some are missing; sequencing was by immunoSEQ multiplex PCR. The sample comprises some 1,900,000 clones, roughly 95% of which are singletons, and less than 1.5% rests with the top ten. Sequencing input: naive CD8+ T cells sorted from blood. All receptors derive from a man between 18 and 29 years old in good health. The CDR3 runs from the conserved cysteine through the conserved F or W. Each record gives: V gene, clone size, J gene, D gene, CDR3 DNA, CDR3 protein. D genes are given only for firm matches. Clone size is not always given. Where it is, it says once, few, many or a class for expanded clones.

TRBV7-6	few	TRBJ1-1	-	TGTGCCAGCAGCTTAGCGGGAAACACTGAAGCTTTCTTT	CASSLAGNTEAFF
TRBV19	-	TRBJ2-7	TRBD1	TGTGCCAGTAGTGTCCCCGGACAGGGATGGAACGAGCAGTACTTC	CASSVPGQGWNEQYF
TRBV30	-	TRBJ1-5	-	TGTGCCTGCAGCAAGGTTCTCAGCAATCAGCCCCAGCATTTT	CACSKVLSNQPQHF
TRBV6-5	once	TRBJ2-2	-	TGTGCCAGCGAGACAGTCACCGGGGAGCTGTTTTTT	CASETVTGELFF
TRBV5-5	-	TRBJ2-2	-	TGTGCCAGCAGTCTACTCACGGGGACCGGGGAGCTGTTTTTT	CASSLLTGTGELFF
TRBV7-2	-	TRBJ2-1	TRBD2	TGTGCCAGCAGCAAAGAGACTAGCGCCTTCTACAATGAGCAGTTCTTC	CASSKETSAFYNEQFF
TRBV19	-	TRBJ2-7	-	TGTGCCAGTAGTATAGCGCCCGATTCCTACGAGCAGTACTTC	CASSIAPDSYEQYF
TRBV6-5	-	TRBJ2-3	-	TGTGCCAGCAGTTACCAAGGAGGGGCCACAGATACGCAGTATTTT	CASSYQGGATDTQYF
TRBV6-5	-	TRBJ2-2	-	TGTGCCAGCAGTCTCACCGGACCGAACACCGGGGAGCTGTTTTTT	CASSLTGPNTGELFF
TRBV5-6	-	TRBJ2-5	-	TGTGCCAGCAGCTTACGGGGTGTCGAGACCCAGTACTTC	CASSLRGVETQYF
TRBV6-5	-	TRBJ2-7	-	TGTGCCAGCAGTTGGGGGACACAGGGTACCGAGCAGTACTTC	CASSWGTQGTEQYF
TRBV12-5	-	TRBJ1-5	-	TGTGCTAGTGGTTTGGCAGGGAGCGGCAATCAGCCCCAGCATTTT	CASGLAGSGNQPQHF
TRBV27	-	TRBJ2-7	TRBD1	TGTGCCAGCAGCCCAGTAACCGGGACAGGGGTAGGCGAGCAGTACTTC	CASSPVTGTGVGEQYF
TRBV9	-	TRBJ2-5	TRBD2	TGTGCCAGCAGCCCCTGGGCTAGCGGGGGTCGCGGGGAGACCCAGTACTTC	CASSPWASGGRGETQYF
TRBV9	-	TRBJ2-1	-	TGTGCCAGCAGCCCCCACGACCCGGTGGATGAGCAGTTCTTC	CASSPHDPVDEQFF
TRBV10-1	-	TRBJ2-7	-	TGCGCCAGCAGTGAAACTAGCCGGTACGAGCAGTACTTC	CASSETSRYEQYF
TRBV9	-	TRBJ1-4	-	TGTGCCAGCAGCGTAGCTCCGGGGTGGAGTGATGAAAAACTGTTTTTT	CASSVAPGWSDEKLFF
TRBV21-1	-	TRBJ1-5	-	TGTGCCAGCAGCAATTCGTTGGATCTACCACATCAGCCCCAGCATTTT	CASSNSLDLPHQPQHF
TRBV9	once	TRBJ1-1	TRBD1	TGTGCCAGCAGCTCCGGGACAGGGGACTCTGAAGCTTTCTTT	CASSSGTGDSEAFF
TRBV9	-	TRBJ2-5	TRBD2	TGTGCCAGCAGCCCAGGGACTAGCGCGAAGGAACCCCAAGAGACCCAGTACTTC	CASSPGTSAKEPQETQYF
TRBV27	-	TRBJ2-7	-	TGTGCCAGCAGTCCCCTCTGGGGCGAGCAGTACTTC	CASSPLWGEQYF
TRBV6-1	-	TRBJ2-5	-	TGTGCCAGCAGCCACCTCGAGACCCAGTACTTC	CASSHLETQYF
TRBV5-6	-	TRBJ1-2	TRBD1	TGTGCCAGCAGCTTGTATATGACAGGGGAATGGTATGGCTACACCTTC	CASSLYMTGEWYGYTF
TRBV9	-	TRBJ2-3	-	TGTGCCAGCAGCCACAACACCAGGGACGAGGGATTTGATACGCAGTATTTT	CASSHNTRDEGFDTQYF
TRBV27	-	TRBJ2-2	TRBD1	TGTGCCAGCAGTCCCCGGACAGGGCTTAACACCGGGGAGCTGTTTTTT	CASSPRTGLNTGELFF
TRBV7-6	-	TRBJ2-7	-	TGTGCCAGCAGCTCCTGGGGGGCGGGTTACGAGCAGTACTTC	CASSSWGAGYEQYF
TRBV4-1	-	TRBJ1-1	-	TGCGCCAGCAGCCAAGATTCCAGCTGGAACACTGAAGCTTTCTTT	CASSQDSSWNTEAFF
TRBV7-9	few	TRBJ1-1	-	TGTGCCAGCAGCTTCCCGGACGGTAACACTGAAGCTTTCTTT	CASSFPDGNTEAFF
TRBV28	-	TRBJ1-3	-	TGTGCCAGCAGTCCGCCCGGGACAGGAAACACCATATATTTT	CASSPPGTGNTIYF
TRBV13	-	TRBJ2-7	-	TGTGCCAGCAGCTTAGGGGTTGCCGAGCAGTACTTC	CASSLGVAEQYF
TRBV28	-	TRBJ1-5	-	TGTGCCAGCAGTTTTAGGGGTCTTGGTATTCAGCCCCAGCATTTT	CASSFRGLGIQPQHF
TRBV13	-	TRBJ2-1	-	TGTGCCAGCAGCCACGAGGACAGCATATACAATGAGCAGTTCTTC	CASSHEDSIYNEQFF
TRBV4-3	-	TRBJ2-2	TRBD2	TGCGCCAGCAGCCAAGCCCGGTGGGAGGGTTACGGGGAGCTGTTTTTT	CASSQARWEGYGELFF
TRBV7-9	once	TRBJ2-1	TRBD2	TGTGCCAGCAGCCCCGTACTAGCGGGGGGGGGTAATGAGCAGTTCTTC	CASSPVLAGGGNEQFF
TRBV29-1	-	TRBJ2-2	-	TGCAGCGCAGATACCGGGGATACTAACACCGGGGAGCTGTTTTTT	CSADTGDTNTGELFF
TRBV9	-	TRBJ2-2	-	TGTGCCAGCAGCCCCAGGAGGGGCGGGGAGCTGTTTTTT	CASSPRRGGELFF
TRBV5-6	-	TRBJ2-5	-	TGTGCCAGCAGCGACGACAGTGAAGAGACCCAGTACTTC	CASSDDSEETQYF
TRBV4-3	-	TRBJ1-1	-	TGCGCCAGCAGAATGACGGAGGGGACTGAAGCTTTCTTT	CASRMTEGTEAFF
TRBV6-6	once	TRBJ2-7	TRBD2	TGTGCCAGCAGTTACGCGGGGGGGTTGGGCTACGAGCAGTACTTC	CASSYAGGLGYEQYF
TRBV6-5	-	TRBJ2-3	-	TGTGCCAGCAGTTACACGGGGGCAGGGATAGATACGCAGTATTTT	CASSYTGAGIDTQYF
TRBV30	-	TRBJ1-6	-	TGTGCCTGGAGTATACTCCCCAGGGACTATAATTCACCCCTCCACTTT	CAWSILPRDYNSPLHF
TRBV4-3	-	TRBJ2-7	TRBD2	TGCGCCAGCAGCCAATACCGAAGCGGGAGGACCGGGTACGAGCAGTACTTC	CASSQYRSGRTGYEQYF
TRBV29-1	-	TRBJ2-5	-	TGCAGCGCTCCGGGCTACAACGAAAGGGAGACCCAGTACTTC	CSAPGYNERETQYF
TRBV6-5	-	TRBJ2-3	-	TGTGCCAGCAGTTACGCCGGGGGGCGGCCAGATACGCAGTATTTT	CASSYAGGRPDTQYF